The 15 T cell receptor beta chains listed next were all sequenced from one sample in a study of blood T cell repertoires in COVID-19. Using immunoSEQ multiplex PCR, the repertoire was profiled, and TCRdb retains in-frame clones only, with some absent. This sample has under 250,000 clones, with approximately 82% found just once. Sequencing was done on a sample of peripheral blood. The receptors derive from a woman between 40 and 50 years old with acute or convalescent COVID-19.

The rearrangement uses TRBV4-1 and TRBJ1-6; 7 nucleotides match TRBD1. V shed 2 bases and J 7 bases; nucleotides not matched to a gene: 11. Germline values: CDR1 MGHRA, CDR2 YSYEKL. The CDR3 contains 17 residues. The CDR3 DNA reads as TGCGCCAGCAGCCAACACCGGACAGGCCAGGGGAATTCACCCCTCCACTTT. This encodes CASSQHRTGQGNSPLHF.

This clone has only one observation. CDR3 amino acids: CAWSASSYNEQFF. CDR3 DNA: TGTGCCTGGAGTGCGAGCTCCTACAATGAGCAGTTCTTC. The chain has TRBV30 and TRBJ2-1; no clear D. The germline V gene has CDR1 GTSNPN and CDR2 SVGIG (reference sequence). The CDR3 is 13 amino acids. The V and J ends lost 1 base and 0 bases respectively, with 4 bases between them.

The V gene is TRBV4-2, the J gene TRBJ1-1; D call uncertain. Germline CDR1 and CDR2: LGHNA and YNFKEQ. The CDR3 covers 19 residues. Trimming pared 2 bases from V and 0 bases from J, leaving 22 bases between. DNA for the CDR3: TGTGCCAGCAGCCAAAGGAGCCCAGTATCCCCTTTACTGAACACTGAAGCTTTCTTT. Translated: CASSQRSPVSPLLNTEAFF.

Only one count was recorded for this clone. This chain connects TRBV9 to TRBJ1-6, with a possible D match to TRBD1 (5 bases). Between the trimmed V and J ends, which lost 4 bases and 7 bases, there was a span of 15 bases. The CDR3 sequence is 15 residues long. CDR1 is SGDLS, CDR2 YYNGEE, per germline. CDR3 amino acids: CASSPGGSFNSPLHF. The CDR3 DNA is TGTGCCAGCAGCCCGGGGGGGTCCTTCAATTCACCCCTCCACTTT.

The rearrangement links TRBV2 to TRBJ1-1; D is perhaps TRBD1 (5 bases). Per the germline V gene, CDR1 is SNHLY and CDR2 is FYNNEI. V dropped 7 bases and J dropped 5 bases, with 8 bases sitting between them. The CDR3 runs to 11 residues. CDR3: CASKRGTEAFF. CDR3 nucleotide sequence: TGTGCCAGCAAACGGGGGACTGAAGCTTTCTTT.

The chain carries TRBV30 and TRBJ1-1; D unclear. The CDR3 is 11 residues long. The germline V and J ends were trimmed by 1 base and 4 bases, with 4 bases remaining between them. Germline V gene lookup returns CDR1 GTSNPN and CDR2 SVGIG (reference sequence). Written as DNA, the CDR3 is TGTGCCTGGAGTGAGAGCACTGAAGCTTTCTTT. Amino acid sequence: CAWSESTEAFF.

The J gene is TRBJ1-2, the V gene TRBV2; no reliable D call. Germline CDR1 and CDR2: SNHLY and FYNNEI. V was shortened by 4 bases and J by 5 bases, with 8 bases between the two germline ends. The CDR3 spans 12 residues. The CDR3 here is CASSGTAYGYTF. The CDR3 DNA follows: TGTGCCAGCAGTGGGACTGCTTATGGCTACACCTTC.

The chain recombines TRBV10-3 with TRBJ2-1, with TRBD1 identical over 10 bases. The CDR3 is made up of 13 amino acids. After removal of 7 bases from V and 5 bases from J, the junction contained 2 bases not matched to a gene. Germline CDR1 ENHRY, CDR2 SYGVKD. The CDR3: CAIKGTGDNEQFF. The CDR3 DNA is TGTGCCATCAAAGGGACAGGGGACAATGAGCAGTTCTTC.

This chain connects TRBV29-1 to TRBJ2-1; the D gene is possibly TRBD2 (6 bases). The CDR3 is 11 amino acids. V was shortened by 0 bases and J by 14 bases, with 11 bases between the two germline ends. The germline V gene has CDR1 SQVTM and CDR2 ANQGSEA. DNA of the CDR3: TGCAGCGTTGAAGAGGGACTTGCTGAGTTCTTC. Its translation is CSVEEGLAEFF.

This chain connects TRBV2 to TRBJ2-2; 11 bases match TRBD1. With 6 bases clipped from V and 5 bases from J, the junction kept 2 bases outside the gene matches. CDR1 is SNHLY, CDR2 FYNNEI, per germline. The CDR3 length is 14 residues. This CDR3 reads CASSGTGGTGELFF. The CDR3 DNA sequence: TGTGCCAGCAGCGGGACAGGGGGTACCGGGGAGCTGTTTTTT.

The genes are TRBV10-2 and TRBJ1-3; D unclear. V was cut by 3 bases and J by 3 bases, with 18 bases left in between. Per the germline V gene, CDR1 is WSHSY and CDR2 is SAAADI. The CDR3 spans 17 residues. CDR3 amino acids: CASSERHAWNGGNTIYF. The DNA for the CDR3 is TGCGCCAGCAGTGAACGACATGCCTGGAATGGTGGAAACACCATATATTTT.

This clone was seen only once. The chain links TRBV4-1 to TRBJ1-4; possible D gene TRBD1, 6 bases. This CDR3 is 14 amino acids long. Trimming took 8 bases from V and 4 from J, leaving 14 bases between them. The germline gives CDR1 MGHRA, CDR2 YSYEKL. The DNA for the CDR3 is TGCGCCAGCGCCGGGGGAGGGGGTAATGAAAAACTGTTTTTT. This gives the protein CASAGGGGNEKLFF.

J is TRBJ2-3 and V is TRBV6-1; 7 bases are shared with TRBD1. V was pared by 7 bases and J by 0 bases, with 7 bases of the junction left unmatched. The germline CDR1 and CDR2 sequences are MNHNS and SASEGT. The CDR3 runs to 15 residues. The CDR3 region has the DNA TGTGCCAGCATCAAAGGGGGCTCTAGCACAGATACGCAGTATTTT. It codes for CASIKGGSSTDTQYF.

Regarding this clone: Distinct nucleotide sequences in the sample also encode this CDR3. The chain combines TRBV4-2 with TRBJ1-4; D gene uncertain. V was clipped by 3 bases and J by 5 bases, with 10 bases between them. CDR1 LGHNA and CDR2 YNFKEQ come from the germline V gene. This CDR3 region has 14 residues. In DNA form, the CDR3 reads TGTGCCAGCAGCCAGGGGAGAGCGAATGAAAAACTGTTTTTT. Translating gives CASSQGRANEKLFF.

CDR3: CASSQDRLAVSYEQYF. As DNA, the CDR3 is TGTGCCAGCAGCCAAGATCGGCTAGCGGTTTCCTACGAGCAGTACTTC. This chain connects TRBV4-2 to TRBJ2-7; 7 bases line up with TRBD2. The length of the CDR3 is 16 residues. CDR1 is LGHNA and CDR2 is YNFKEQ in the germline V gene. Unmatched junction bases numbered 6, after V lost 0 bases and J lost 1 base.